This T cell receptor beta chain was identified during a study of T cells in Graves' hyperthyroidism and ophthalmopathy. Findings and limits, study-wide: Blood also contained most expanded thyroid clonotypes above 0.001.

This clonotype has at least ten counts. The antigen is undetermined. What was amplified from RNA transcripts were TCR beta CDR3 regions. Using the HTBI primer set, a first-round RT-PCR was run on the TCR CDR3. TCRdb re-derived calls from the multiplex PCR reads in MiXCR, one entry per CDR3 protein. The repertoire consists of around 350,000 distinct CDR3 sequences, with 17% occurring once and the leading ten covering around 35%. There are 16 residues in the CDR3. V was pared by 4 bases and J by 2 bases, with 14 bases between. Germline V gene data show CDR1 as LGHNT and CDR2 as FRNRAP. This clonotype was sampled from a woman in her twenties or thirties with Graves' hyperthyroidism that later progressed to Graves' ophthalmopathy. Sequencing was performed on blood. The chain uses TRBV12-5 and TRBJ2-2; maybe TRBD1 (5 bases). CDR3 coding DNA: TGTGCTAGTGGTTCTACGGCAGGGCCTAACACCGGGGAGCTGTTTTTT. It is translated as CASGSTAGPNTGELFF.